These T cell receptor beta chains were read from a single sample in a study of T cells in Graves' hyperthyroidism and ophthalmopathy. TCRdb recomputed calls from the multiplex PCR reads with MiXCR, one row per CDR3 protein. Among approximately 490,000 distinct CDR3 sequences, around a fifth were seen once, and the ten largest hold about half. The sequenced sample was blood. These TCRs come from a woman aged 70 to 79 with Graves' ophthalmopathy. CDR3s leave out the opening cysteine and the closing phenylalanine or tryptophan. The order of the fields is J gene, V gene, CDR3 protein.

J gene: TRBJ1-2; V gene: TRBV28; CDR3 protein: ASSSGTAPSAGYGYT
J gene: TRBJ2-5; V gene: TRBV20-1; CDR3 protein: SAGGGDRAFGETQY
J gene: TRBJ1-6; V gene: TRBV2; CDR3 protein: ASRPGVSNSPLH
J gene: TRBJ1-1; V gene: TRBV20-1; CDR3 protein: RVGTVNTEAF
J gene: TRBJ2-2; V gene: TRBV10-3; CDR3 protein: AINARGTGETGELF
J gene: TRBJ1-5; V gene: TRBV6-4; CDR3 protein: ASSDSRVGWSHQPQH
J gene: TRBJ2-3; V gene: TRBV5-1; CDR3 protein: ASRIDSRSTDTQY
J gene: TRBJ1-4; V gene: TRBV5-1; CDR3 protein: ASSLWGLGEKLF
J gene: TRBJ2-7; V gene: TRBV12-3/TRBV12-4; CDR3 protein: ASSLGTRIAEQY
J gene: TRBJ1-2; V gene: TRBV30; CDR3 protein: ACLTGVANYGYT
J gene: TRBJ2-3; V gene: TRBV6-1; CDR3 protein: VTITGGGSDTQY
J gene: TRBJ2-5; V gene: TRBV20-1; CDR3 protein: SGTGGETQY
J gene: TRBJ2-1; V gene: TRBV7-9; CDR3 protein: ASSLPGQRNEQF
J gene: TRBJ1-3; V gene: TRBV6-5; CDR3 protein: ASSYVRDAYSGNTIY
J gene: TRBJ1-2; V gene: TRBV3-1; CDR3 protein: ASSVQVNYGYT
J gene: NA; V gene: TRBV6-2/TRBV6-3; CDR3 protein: ASSDLGARNYNEQY
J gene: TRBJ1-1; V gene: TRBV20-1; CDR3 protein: SARPRAANTEAF
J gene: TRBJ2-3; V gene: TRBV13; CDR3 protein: ASSSRGGRTTDTQY
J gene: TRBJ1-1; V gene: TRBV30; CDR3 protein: AWSVVARLAF
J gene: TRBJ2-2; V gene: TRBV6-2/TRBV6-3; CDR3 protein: ASTYARTDTGELF
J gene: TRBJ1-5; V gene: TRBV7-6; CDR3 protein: ASSLEAGGGQPQH
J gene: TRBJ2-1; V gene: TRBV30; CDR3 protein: AWSGVTYNEQF
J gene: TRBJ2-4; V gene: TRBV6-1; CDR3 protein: ASSKRTGAIKNIQY
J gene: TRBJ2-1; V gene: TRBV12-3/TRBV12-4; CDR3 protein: ASSRVAGDQVFGEQF
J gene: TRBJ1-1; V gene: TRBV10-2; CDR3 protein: ATGQGVNTEAF
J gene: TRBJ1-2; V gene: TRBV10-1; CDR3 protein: ASSPGTGMGSSGYT
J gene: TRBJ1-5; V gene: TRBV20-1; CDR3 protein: SASRTQGAGQPQH
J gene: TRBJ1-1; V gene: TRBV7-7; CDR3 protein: ASSLGENTEAF
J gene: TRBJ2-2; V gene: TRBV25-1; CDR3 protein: ASSLGRVAGELF
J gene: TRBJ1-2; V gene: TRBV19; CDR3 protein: ASMNPGYGYT
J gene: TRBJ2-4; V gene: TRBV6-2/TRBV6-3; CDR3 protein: ASSYPLGQLLAKNVQY
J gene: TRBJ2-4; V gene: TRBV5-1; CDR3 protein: ASSLGLDENIQY
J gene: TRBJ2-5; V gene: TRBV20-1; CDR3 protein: SASGWGGQETQY
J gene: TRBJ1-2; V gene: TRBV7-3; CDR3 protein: ASSLTMEGGGYT